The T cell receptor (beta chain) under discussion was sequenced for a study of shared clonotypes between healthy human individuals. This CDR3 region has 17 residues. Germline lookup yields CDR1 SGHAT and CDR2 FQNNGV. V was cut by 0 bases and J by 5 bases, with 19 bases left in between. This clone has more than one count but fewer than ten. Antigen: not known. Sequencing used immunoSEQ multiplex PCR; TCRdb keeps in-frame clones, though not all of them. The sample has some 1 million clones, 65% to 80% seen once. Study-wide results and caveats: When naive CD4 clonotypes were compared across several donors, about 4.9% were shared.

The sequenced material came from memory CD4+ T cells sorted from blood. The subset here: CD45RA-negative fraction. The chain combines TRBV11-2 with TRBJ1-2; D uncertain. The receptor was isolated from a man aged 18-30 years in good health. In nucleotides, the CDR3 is TGTGCCAGCAGCTTAGACGGCACGGGCGGCTGGGTATATGGCTACACCTTC. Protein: CASSLDGTGGWVYGYTF. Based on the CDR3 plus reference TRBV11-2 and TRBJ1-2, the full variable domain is EAGVAQSPRYKIIEKRQSVAFWCNPISGHATLYWYQQILGQGPKLLIQFQNNGVVDDSQLPKDRFSAERLKGVDSTLKIQPAKLEDSAVYLCASSLDGTGGWVYGYTFGSGTRLTVV.